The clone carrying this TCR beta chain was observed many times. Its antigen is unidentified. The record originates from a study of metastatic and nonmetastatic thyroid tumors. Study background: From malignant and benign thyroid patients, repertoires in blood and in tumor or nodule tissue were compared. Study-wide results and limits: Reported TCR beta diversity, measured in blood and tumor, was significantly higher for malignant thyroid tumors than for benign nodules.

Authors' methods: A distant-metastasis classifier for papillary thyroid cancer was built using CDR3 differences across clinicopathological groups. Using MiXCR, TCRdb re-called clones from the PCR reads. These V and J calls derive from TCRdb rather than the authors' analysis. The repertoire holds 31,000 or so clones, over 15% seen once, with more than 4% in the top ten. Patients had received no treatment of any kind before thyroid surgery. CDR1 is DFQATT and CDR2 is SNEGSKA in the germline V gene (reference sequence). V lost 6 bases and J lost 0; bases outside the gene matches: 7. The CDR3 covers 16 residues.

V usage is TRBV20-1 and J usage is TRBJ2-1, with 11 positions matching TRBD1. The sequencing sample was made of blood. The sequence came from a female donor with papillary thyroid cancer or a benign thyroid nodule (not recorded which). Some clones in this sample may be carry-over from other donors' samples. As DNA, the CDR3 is TGCAGTGCGATAGGGGGGACAGGGGGCTCCTACAATGAGCAGTTCTTC. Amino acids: CSAIGGTGGSYNEQFF.